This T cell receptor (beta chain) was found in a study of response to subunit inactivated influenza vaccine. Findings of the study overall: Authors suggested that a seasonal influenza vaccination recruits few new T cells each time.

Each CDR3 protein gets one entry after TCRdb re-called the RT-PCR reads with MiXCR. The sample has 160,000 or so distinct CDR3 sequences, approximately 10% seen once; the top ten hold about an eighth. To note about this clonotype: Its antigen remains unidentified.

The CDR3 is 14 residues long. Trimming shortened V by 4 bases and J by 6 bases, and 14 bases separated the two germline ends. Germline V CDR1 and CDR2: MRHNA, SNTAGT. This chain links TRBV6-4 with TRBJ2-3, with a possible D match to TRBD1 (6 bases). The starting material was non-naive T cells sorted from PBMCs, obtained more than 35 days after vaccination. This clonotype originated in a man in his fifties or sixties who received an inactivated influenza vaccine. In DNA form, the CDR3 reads TGTGCCAGCAGTGGGACAGTATCGGGCGATACGCAGTATTTT. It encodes CASSGTVSGDTQYF.